This record covers a single TCR delta chain. This specimen includes other DNA sequences encoding the same CDR3. This entry comes from a study of gamma-delta T cells after stem cell transplantation. V shed 3 bases and J shed 1 base, with 33 bases lying between them. The CDR3 is made up of 23 amino acids. Germline CDR1 and CDR2: TSWWSYY and QGS. TCRdb fed the RT-PCR reads to CATT. Of thousands of delta-chain clones in the sample, less than 30% are singletons; the top ten hold approximately 7.3%. The sample was gamma-delta T cells. The chain is built from TRDV1 and TRDJ2, with D perhaps being TRDD2 or TRDD3 (9 bases each). The TCR sequence derives from a human donor. It is not recorded whose cells these are; they may come from a transplant donor. The CDR3 bases are TGTGCTCTTGGGGACTGGGCCTTCCTACGTTCGGGGGATACAAGATGTTTGACAGCACAACTCTTCTTT. It specifies CALGDWAFLRSGDTRCLTAQLFF.